The clone carrying this TCR beta chain was counted between two and nine times. Its antigen is not identified. Germline V CDR1 and CDR2: LGHNA, YSLEER. Trimming took off 4 bases at V and 7 bases at J, with 13 bases between the two ends. The CDR3 sequence is 14 residues long. Although they were nominally healthy when sampled, donors likely had unrecorded immune exposures. The PCR made use of 60 Vbeta and 13 Jbeta primers. The assay was immunoSEQ multiplex PCR, and TCRdb's table has in-frame clones only and misses some. This sample has 180,000 or so clones, with approximately 83% found just once. These data belong to a study of cytomegalovirus exposure and HLA in healthy donors. Study results and caveats: Analysis performed later found over 15,000 TCR beta sequences associated with HLA alleles at 0.05 false discovery rate. Later analysis demonstrated an association between a missense DCLRE1C variant and TCR beta V- and J-gene trimming.

This clonotype was obtained from a man between 18 and 35 years old in good health and CMV-seropositive. The sample was PBMCs. This sequence joins TRBV4-3 and TRBJ2-2, with TRBD1 as a possible D gene (7 bases). CDR3 coding DNA: TGCGCCAGCAGCCCGGAGGGACAGTTCGGGGAGCTGTTTTTT. Translation: CASSPEGQFGELFF.